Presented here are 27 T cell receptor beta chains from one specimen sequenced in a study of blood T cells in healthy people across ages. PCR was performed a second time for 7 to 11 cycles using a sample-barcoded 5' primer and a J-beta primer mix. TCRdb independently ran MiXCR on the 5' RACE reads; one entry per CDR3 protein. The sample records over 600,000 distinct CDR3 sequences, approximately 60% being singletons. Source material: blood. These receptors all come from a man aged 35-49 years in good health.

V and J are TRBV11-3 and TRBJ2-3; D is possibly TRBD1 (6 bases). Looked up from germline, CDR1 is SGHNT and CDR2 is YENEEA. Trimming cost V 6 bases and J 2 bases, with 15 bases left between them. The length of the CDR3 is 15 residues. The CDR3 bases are TGTGCCAGCAGTAAGGGGTCAGGGGACACAGATACGCAGTATTTT. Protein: CASSKGSGDTDTQYF.

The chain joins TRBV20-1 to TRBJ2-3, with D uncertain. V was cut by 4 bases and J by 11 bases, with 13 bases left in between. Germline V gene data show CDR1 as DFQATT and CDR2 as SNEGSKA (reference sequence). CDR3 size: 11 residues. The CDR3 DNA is TGCAGTGCTACCGGTGCGTCTAAGCAGTATTTT. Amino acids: CSATGASKQYF.

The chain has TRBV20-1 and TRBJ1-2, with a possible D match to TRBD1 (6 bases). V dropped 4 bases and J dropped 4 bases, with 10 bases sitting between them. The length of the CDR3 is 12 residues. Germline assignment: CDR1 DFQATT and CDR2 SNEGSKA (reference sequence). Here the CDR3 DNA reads TGCAGTGCTAAAACAGGGTTCTATGGCTACACCTTC. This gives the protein CSAKTGFYGYTF.

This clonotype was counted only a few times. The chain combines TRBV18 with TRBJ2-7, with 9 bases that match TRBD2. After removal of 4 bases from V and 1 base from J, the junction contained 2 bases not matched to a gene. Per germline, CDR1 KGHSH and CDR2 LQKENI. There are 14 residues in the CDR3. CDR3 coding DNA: TGTGCCAGCTCACAAAGCGGGAGGTCCTACGAGCAGTACTTC. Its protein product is CASSQSGRSYEQYF. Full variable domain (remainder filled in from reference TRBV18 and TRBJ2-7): NAGVMQNPRHLVRRRGQEARLRCSPMKGHSHVYWYRQLPEEGLKFMVYLQKENIIDESGMPKERFSAEFPKEGPSILRIQQVVRGDSAAYFCASSQSGRSYEQYFGPGTRLTVT.

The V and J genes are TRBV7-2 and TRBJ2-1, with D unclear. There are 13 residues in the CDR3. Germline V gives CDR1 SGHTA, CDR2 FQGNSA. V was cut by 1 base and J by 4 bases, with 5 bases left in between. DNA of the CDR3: TGTGCCAGCAGCTTAGTTGAGTACAATGAGCAGTTCTTC. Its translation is CASSLVEYNEQFF.

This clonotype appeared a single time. The CDR3 region is CASSSAGQGNQPQHF. DNA for the CDR3: TGTGCCAGCAGTTCCGCGGGACAGGGTAATCAGCCCCAGCATTTT. The V call is TRBV28, the J call TRBJ1-5; TRBD1 aligns across 9 bases. V dropped 4 bases and J dropped 4; count of bases not matched to a gene: 5. CDR1 MDHEN and CDR2 SYDVKM come from the germline V gene. The CDR3 totals 15 residues.

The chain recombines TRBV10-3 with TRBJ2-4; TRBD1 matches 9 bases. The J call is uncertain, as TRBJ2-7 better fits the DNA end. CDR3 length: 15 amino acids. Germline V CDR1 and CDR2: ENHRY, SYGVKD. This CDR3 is CAISESEDRGGEQYF. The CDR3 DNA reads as TGTGCCATCAGTGAGTCCGAGGACAGGGGTGGCGAGCAGTACTTC.

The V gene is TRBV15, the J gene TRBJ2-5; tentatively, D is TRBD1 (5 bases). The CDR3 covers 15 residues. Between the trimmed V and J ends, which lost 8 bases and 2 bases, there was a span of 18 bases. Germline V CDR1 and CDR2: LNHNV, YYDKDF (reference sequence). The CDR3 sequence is CATRFGQNQQETQYF. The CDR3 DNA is TGTGCCACCCGATTCGGACAAAACCAACAAGAGACCCAGTACTTC.

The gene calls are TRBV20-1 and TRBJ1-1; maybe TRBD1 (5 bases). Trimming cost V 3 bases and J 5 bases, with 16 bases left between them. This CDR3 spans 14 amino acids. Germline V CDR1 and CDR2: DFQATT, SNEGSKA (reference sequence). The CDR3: CSARRRAVGTEAFF. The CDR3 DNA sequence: TGCAGTGCTAGGCGCAGGGCGGTAGGGACTGAAGCTTTCTTT.

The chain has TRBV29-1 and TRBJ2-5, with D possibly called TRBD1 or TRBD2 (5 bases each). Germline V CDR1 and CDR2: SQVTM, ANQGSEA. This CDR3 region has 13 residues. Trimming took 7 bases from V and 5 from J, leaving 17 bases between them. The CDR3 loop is CSAKLDWGETQYF. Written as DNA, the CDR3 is TGCAGCGCTAAACTAGATTGGGGGGAGACCCAGTACTTC.

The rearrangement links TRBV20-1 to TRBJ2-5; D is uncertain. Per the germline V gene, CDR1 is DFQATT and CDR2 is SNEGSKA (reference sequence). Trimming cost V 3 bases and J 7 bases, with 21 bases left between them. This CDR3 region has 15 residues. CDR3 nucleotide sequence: TGCAGTGCTAGTCGGTCGCAGGTCAGAGGCGGGACCCAGTACTTC. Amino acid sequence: CSASRSQVRGGTQYF.

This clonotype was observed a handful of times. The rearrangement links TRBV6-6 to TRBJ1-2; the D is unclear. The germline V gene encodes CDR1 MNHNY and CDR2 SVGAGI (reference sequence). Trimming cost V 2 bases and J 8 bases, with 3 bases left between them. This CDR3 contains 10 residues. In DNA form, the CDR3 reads TGTGCCAGCAGTTACGAGGGCTACACCTTC. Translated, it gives CASSYEGYTF.

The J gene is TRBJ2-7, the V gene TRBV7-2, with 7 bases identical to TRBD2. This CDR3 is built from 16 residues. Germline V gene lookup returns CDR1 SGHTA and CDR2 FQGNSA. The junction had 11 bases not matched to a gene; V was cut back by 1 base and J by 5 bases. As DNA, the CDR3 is TGTGCCAGCAGCTTAGAAGCGGAGCGGGGTGAGAACGAGCAGTACTTC. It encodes CASSLEAERGENEQYF.

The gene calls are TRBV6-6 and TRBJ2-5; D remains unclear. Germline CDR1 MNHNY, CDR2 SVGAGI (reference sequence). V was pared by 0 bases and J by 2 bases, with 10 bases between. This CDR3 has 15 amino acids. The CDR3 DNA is TGTGCCAGCAGTTACTCAGGGAACCAGCAAGAGACCCAGTACTTC. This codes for CASSYSGNQQETQYF.

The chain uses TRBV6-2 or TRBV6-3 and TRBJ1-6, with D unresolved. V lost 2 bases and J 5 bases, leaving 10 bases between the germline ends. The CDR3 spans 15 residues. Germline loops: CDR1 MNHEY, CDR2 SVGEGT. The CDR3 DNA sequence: TGTGCCAGCAGTTACGGGCGGATCAATAATTCACCCCTCCACTTT. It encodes CASSYGRINNSPLHF.

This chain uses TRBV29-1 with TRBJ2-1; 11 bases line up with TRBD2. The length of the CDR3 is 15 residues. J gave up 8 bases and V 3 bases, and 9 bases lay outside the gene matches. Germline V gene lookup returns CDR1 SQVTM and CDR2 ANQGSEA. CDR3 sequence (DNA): TGCAGCGTTGACCTAACTAGCGGGGGTTCCGATGAGCAGTTCTTC. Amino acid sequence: CSVDLTSGGSDEQFF.

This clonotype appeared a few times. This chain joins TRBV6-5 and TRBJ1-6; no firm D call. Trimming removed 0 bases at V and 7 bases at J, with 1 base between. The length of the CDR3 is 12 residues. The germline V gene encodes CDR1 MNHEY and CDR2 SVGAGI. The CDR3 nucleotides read TGTGCCAGCAGTTACTCGAATTCACCCCTCCACTTT. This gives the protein CASSYSNSPLHF.

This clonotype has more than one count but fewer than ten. CDR3 in amino acids: CSARVPGTALWSSYEQYF. The CDR3 DNA reads TGCAGTGCTAGAGTCCCCGGGACGGCACTGTGGAGCTCCTACGAGCAGTACTTC. V gene TRBV20-1 combines with J gene TRBJ2-7, with D possibly called TRBD1 or TRBD2 (5 bases each). The germline V and J ends were trimmed by 1 base and 0 bases, with 22 bases remaining between them. This CDR3 spans 18 amino acids. Looked up from germline, CDR1 is DFQATT and CDR2 is SNEGSKA (reference sequence).

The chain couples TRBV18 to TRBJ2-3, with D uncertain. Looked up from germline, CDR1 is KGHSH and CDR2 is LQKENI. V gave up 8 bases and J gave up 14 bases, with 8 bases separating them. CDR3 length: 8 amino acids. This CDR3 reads CASPRSYF. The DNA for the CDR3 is TGTGCCAGCCCACGATCGTATTTT.

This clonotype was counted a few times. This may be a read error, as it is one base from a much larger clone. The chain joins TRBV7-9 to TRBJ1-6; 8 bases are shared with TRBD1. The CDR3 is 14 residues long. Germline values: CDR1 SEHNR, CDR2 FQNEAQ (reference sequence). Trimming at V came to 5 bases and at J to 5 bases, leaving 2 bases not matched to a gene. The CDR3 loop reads CASSRTGHNSPLHF. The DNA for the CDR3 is TGTGCCAGCAGCCGGACAGGGCATAATTCACCCCTCCACTTT.

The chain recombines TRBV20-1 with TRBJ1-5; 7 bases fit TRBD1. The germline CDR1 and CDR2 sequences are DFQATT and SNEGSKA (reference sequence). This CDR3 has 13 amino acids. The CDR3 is CSAEGASNQPQHF. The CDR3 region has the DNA TGCAGCGCGGAGGGGGCTAGCAATCAGCCCCAGCATTTT.

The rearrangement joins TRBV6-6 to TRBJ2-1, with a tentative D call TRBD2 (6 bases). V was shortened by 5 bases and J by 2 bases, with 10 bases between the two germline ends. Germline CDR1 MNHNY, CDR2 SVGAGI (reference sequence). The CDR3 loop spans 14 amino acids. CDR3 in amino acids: CASSPGVTYNEQFF. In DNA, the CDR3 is TGTGCCAGCAGTCCGGGGGTTACCTACAATGAGCAGTTCTTC.

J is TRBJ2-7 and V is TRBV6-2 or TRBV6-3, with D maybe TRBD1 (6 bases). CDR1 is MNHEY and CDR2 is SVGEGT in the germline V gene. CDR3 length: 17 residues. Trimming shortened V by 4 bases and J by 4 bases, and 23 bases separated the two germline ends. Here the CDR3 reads CASSFHRANPYLYEQYF. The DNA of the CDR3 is TGTGCCAGCAGTTTCCACAGGGCAAACCCCTACTTATACGAGCAGTACTTC.

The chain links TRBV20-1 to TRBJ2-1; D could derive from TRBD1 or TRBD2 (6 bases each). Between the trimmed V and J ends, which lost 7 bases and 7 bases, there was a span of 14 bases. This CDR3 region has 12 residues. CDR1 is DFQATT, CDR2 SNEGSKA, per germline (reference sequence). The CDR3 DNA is TGCAGTGGTTGGGGGGCACGGAATGAGCAGTTCTTC. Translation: CSGWGARNEQFF.

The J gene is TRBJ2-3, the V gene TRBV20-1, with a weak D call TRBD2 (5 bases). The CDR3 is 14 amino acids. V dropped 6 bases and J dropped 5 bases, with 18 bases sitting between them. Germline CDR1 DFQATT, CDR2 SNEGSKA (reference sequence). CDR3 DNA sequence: TGCAGTGCCGGAAGGAGGCGGAGACAAGATACGCAGTATTTT. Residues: CSAGRRRRQDTQYF.

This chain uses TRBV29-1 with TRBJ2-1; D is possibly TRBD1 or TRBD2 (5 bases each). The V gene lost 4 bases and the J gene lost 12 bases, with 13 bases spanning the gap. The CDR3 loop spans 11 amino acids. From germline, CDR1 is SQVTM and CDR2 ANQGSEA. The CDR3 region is CSVGGDRRQFF. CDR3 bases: TGCAGCGTTGGAGGGGACCGACGGCAGTTCTTC.

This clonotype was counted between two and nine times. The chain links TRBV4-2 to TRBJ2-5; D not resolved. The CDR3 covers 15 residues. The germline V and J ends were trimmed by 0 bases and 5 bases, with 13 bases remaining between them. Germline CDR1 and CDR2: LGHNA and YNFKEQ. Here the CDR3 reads CASSQDGSSTETQYF. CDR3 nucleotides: TGTGCCAGCAGCCAAGATGGGTCCAGCACGGAGACCCAGTACTTC.